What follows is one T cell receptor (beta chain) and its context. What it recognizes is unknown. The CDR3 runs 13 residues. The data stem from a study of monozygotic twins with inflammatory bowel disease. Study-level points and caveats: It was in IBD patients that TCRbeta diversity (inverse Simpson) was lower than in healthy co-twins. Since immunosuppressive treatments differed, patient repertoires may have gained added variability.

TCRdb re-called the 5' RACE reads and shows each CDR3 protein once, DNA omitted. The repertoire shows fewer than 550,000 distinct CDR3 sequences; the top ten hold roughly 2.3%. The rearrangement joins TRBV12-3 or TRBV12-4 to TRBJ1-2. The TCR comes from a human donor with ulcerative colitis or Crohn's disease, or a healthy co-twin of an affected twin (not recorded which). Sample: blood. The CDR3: CASSRPMGYGYTF.